This record concerns one T cell receptor beta chain sequence. The CDR3 is 14 residues long. In germline, CDR1 is MDHEN, CDR2 SYDVKM. The V end was cut by 7 bases, the J end by 0 bases, with 10 bases between. The repertoire was sequenced with immunoSEQ multiplex PCR; TCRdb's copy has only in-frame clones and lacks some. Seen here are some 85,000 clones, about 95% observed once, and the top ten hold under 1.2%. This sample is part of a study of T cell changes during pregnancy in multiple sclerosis. The chain joins TRBV28 to TRBJ2-1, with a possible D match to TRBD2 (5 bases). The origin of this receptor is a female donor with multiple sclerosis, enrolled in a pregnancy study. The specimen was peripheral blood, collected in the second trimester of pregnancy. Here the CDR3 reads CASTVGSSYNEQFF. The CDR3 nucleotides are TGTGCCAGCACTGTTGGGAGCTCCTACAATGAGCAGTTCTTC.